This TCR beta chain was recovered during a study of T cell changes during pregnancy in multiple sclerosis (dated by TCRdb to about 2019). For context, the study as a whole: The study examined how the T cell repertoire changed over the course of pregnancy in women with multiple sclerosis.

Comment on this clone: What this receptor recognizes is not known. Base quality data are lacking; no much larger clone is found one base away.

Libraries came from the immunoSEQ multiplex PCR assay. TCRdb took this table from immuneACCESS and kept in-frame rearrangements with V and J called. Such tables lack part of the clones; where checked against another copy, unresolved V genes explain under half of the gap, and the rest is unexplained. The sample yields about 56,000 clones; around 90% were counted once. Less than 0.6% of the sample rests with the top ten. The source was CD4+ T cells from peripheral blood mononuclear cells, collected in the third trimester of pregnancy. The TCR sequence derives from a female donor with multiple sclerosis, enrolled in a pregnancy study.

The nucleotide sequence reads TGCGCCAGCAGCCAAATCCGGGGTAAATCCCACAATGAGCAGTTCTTC. It encodes CASSQIRGKSHNEQFF. The chain links TRBV4-1 with TRBJ2-1, with TRBD2 tentatively as D gene (5 bases match). The CDR3 numbers 16 residues from cysteine through phenylalanine. The read is trimmed to its CDR3 DNA, 48 bases read in frame from base 1. The CDR1 and CDR2 encoded by the germline V gene are MGHRA and YSYEKL. Trimming costs V 2 bases and J 5 bases, and their ends lie 16 bases apart.